A selection of T cell receptor beta chains follows, all from one sample in a study of CD8 T cells in Susac syndrome. Each CDR3 protein is one row after TCRdb ran MiXCR on the immunoSEQ multiplex PCR reads. In the table there are 300,000 or so distinct CDR3 sequences, just over 90% of which are singletons. Sequenced material: CD4+ T cells from PBMCs. Receptor source: a human donor with multiple sclerosis. Each CDR3 is given with its conserved first and last residue. The D gene is left open where the match is weak. Only part of the rows carry a size: once, few, many, or a class if the clone is expanded.

d_gene: .
j_gene: TRBJ1-2
abundance: .
v_gene: TRBV29-1
CDR3aa: CSTNSRLGDYGYTF
CDR3nt: TGCAGCACAAACTCGAGACTCGGGGACTATGGCTACACCTTC

d_gene: .
j_gene: TRBJ1-2
abundance: .
v_gene: TRBV25-1
CDR3aa: CASSESGTTALAGYTF
CDR3nt: TGTGCCAGCAGTGAATCCGGGACGACGGCGTTGGCGGGCTACACCTTC

d_gene: .
j_gene: TRBJ1-6
abundance: once
v_gene: TRBV4-1
CDR3aa: CASSQGLWPLHF
CDR3nt: TGCGCCAGCAGCCAAGGACTGTGGCCCCTCCACTTT

d_gene: .
j_gene: TRBJ2-7
abundance: .
v_gene: TRBV15
CDR3aa: CATSLASRMGESYEQYF
CDR3nt: TGTGCCACCAGCCTTGCCTCACGAATGGGGGAATCCTACGAGCAGTACTTC

d_gene: .
j_gene: TRBJ1-2
abundance: .
v_gene: TRBV6-1
CDR3aa: CASSDMTAMGYTF
CDR3nt: TGTGCCAGCAGTGATATGACCGCCATGGGCTACACCTTC

d_gene: TRBD1
j_gene: TRBJ1-2
abundance: .
v_gene: TRBV30
CDR3aa: CAWNNNRGGYTF
CDR3nt: TGTGCCTGGAATAACAACAGGGGTGGCTACACCTTC

d_gene: .
j_gene: TRBJ1-2
abundance: .
v_gene: TRBV7-2
CDR3aa: CASSLTGANYGYTF
CDR3nt: TGTGCCAGCAGCTTGACTGGGGCTAACTATGGCTACACCTTC

d_gene: TRBD2
j_gene: TRBJ2-7
abundance: once
v_gene: TRBV29-1
CDR3aa: CSVTSGRLYEQYF
CDR3nt: TGCAGCGTAACTAGCGGGAGGCTCTACGAGCAGTACTTC

d_gene: .
j_gene: TRBJ2-7
abundance: .
v_gene: TRBV9
CDR3aa: CASSVWREGEQYF
CDR3nt: TGTGCCAGCAGCGTATGGCGGGAAGGTGAGCAGTACTTC

d_gene: TRBD2
j_gene: TRBJ2-1
abundance: .
v_gene: TRBV4-1
CDR3aa: CASSQGEGRTGGSSYNEQFF
CDR3nt: TGCGCCAGCAGCCAAGGTGAGGGGAGGACGGGCGGGAGCTCCTACAATGAGCAGTTCTTC

d_gene: TRBD2
j_gene: TRBJ2-3
abundance: few
v_gene: TRBV30
CDR3aa: CAWMGGGAQDTQYF
CDR3nt: TGTGCCTGGATGGGCGGGGGGGCCCAAGATACGCAGTATTTT

d_gene: .
j_gene: TRBJ2-6
abundance: .
v_gene: TRBV29-1
CDR3aa: CSVERLSGANVLTF
CDR3nt: TGCAGCGTTGAACGTCTATCTGGGGCCAACGTCCTGACTTTC

d_gene: .
j_gene: TRBJ2-3
abundance: .
v_gene: TRBV7-9
CDR3aa: CASSSPERAQDTQYF
CDR3nt: TGTGCCAGCAGCTCCCCTGAACGGGCTCAAGATACGCAGTATTTT

d_gene: .
j_gene: TRBJ2-5
abundance: .
v_gene: TRBV6-5
CDR3aa: CASTSWGKETQYF
CDR3nt: TGTGCCAGCACCTCCTGGGGAAAAGAGACCCAGTACTTC

d_gene: .
j_gene: TRBJ2-1
abundance: .
v_gene: TRBV12-3/TRBV12-4
CDR3aa: CASTLGLASDEQFF
CDR3nt: TGTGCCAGCACCCTAGGGTTGGCTAGCGATGAGCAGTTCTTC

d_gene: TRBD2
j_gene: TRBJ2-5
abundance: .
v_gene: TRBV3-1
CDR3aa: CASSLSGGPETQYF
CDR3nt: TGTGCCAGCAGCCTTAGCGGGGGGCCCGAGACCCAGTACTTC

d_gene: .
j_gene: TRBJ1-1
abundance: once
v_gene: TRBV6-1
CDR3aa: CASSARGGTEAFF
CDR3nt: TGTGCCAGCAGTGCTCGAGGGGGGACTGAAGCTTTCTTT

d_gene: TRBD1
j_gene: TRBJ2-3
abundance: .
v_gene: TRBV7-2
CDR3aa: CASSPRRTGGYDTQYF
CDR3nt: TGTGCCAGCAGCCCTCGCCGGACAGGGGGTTACGATACGCAGTATTTT

d_gene: TRBD1
j_gene: TRBJ1-5
abundance: .
v_gene: TRBV19
CDR3aa: CASSETGGNQPQHF
CDR3nt: TGTGCCAGTAGTGAGACAGGGGGGAATCAGCCCCAGCATTTT

d_gene: TRBD2
j_gene: TRBJ2-2
abundance: .
v_gene: TRBV4-2
CDR3aa: CASSQDASGRTGELFF
CDR3nt: TGTGCCAGCAGCCAAGACGCCAGCGGGAGGACCGGGGAGCTGTTTTTT

d_gene: TRBD1
j_gene: TRBJ2-2
abundance: .
v_gene: TRBV7-2
CDR3aa: CASSLAPGQTNTGELFF
CDR3nt: TGTGCCAGCAGCTTAGCCCCGGGACAGACGAACACCGGGGAGCTGTTTTTT

d_gene: .
j_gene: TRBJ2-3
abundance: .
v_gene: TRBV20-1
CDR3aa: CSALRSTDTQYF
CDR3nt: TGCAGTGCCCTCAGAAGCACAGATACGCAGTATTTT

d_gene: .
j_gene: TRBJ1-1
abundance: .
v_gene: TRBV27
CDR3aa: CASSAFSENTEAFF
CDR3nt: TGTGCCAGCAGTGCCTTTTCAGAGAACACTGAAGCTTTCTTT

d_gene: .
j_gene: TRBJ2-1
abundance: .
v_gene: TRBV5-4
CDR3aa: CASTPVDSFRSNEQFF
CDR3nt: TGTGCCAGCACCCCCGTAGACAGCTTTCGGAGCAATGAGCAGTTCTTC

d_gene: TRBD2
j_gene: TRBJ2-1
abundance: .
v_gene: TRBV3-1
CDR3aa: CASSLNSLVGGGVNNEQFF
CDR3nt: TGTGCCAGCAGCCTAAATTCCCTAGTTGGCGGGGGGGTTAACAATGAGCAGTTCTTC

d_gene: .
j_gene: TRBJ2-7
abundance: .
v_gene: TRBV6-6
CDR3aa: CASSAQYEQYF
CDR3nt: TGTGCCAGCAGTGCGCAGTACGAGCAGTACTTC

d_gene: TRBD1
j_gene: TRBJ2-7
abundance: .
v_gene: TRBV7-9
CDR3aa: CASSSIVGGPYEQYF
CDR3nt: TGTGCCAGCAGCTCGATTGTAGGGGGCCCCTACGAGCAGTACTTC

d_gene: .
j_gene: TRBJ2-7
abundance: .
v_gene: TRBV18
CDR3aa: CASSPLTLSPGEQYF
CDR3nt: TGTGCCAGCTCGCCCCTCACACTGTCCCCGGGGGAGCAGTACTTC

d_gene: .
j_gene: TRBJ1-2
abundance: once
v_gene: TRBV6-1
CDR3aa: CASSEVLSGVYGYTF
CDR3nt: TGTGCCAGCAGTGAAGTCCTTTCCGGGGTCTATGGCTACACCTTC

d_gene: .
j_gene: TRBJ1-2
abundance: .
v_gene: TRBV25-1
CDR3aa: CASMGHPSQPAGYTF
CDR3nt: TGTGCCAGCATGGGACACCCGTCCCAACCAGCTGGCTACACCTTC

d_gene: TRBD2
j_gene: TRBJ2-1
abundance: .
v_gene: TRBV7-8
CDR3aa: CASSLRLADSYNEQFF
CDR3nt: TGTGCCAGCAGCCTGAGACTAGCGGACTCCTACAATGAGCAGTTCTTC

d_gene: TRBD2
j_gene: TRBJ2-5
abundance: .
v_gene: TRBV24-1
CDR3aa: CATAAGTSQETQYF
CDR3nt: TGTGCCACCGCCGCCGGGACTAGCCAAGAGACCCAGTACTTC